The 30 T cell receptor beta chains in this list originate from one sample, sequenced in a study of blood T cell repertoires in COVID-19 (TCRdb year 2020). Library method: the immunoSEQ multiplex PCR assay. What TCRdb holds here is the immuneACCESS table cut down to in-frame rearrangements. Part of the clones is not present; checked against another copy, under half of the missing clones reflect an unresolved V gene, and the others are unexplained. For this sample the table gives 150,000 to 200,000 clones, of which 88% were detected only once. Roughly 9% of the sample lies in the top ten. The sample taken for sequencing was PBMCs or T cells enriched from blood (not recorded which). All receptors come from a woman younger than 35 who had recovered from COVID-19.

This rearrangement joins TRBV5-1 to TRBJ1-4; D call uncertain. The CDR3 has 16 residues. Between the trimmed V and J ends, which lost 4 bases and 8 bases, there was a span of 21 bases. The germline V gene has CDR1 SGHRS and CDR2 YFSETQ. The CDR3 spells CASSNTGTPHEEKLFF. The DNA for the CDR3 is TGCGCCAGCAGCAATACGGGAACTCCCCATGAGGAAAAACTGTTTTTT.

J is TRBJ2-5 and V is TRBV5-6; TRBD1 is a possible D gene (5 bases). This CDR3 region has 15 residues. The germline V gene has CDR1 SGHDT and CDR2 YYEEEE. Trimming removed 0 bases at V and 6 bases at J, with 15 bases between. CDR3 nucleotides: TGTGCCAGCAGCTTGGCCGGGCCCAGGGCACAGACCCAGTACTTC. Amino acid sequence: CASSLAGPRAQTQYF.

CDR3 bases: TGTGCCAGCCGGGACAGGTGGACTGAAGCTTTCTTT. Its protein product is CASRDRWTEAFF. V is TRBV19 and J is TRBJ1-1; TRBD1 aligns across 8 bases. The germline V gene has CDR1 LNHDA and CDR2 SQIVND (reference sequence). The CDR3 is 12 amino acids. V lost 9 bases, J lost 5 bases, and 5 bases stayed unmatched. Full variable domain (missing parts from reference TRBV19 and TRBJ1-1): DGGITQSPKYLFRKEGQNVTLSCEQNLNHDAMYWYRQDPGQGLRLIYYSQIVNDFQKGDIAEGYSVSREKKESFPLTVTSAQKNPTAFYLCASRDRWTEAFFGQGTRLTVV.

This clone has only a few counts. The rearrangement joins TRBV19 to TRBJ2-1; weak D call: TRBD2 (5 bases). V shed 7 bases and J shed 2 bases, with 9 bases lying between them. Looked up from germline, CDR1 is LNHDA and CDR2 is SQIVND (reference sequence). CDR3 length: 13 amino acids. DNA of the CDR3: TGTGCCAGTACCGCCGGGGCCTACAATGAGCAGTTCTTC. Translating gives CASTAGAYNEQFF.

The chain employs TRBV30 and TRBJ1-2; D gene ambiguous. Trimming took 5 bases from V and 1 from J, leaving 5 bases between them. The germline V gene has CDR1 GTSNPN and CDR2 SVGIG (reference sequence). This CDR3 spans 11 amino acids. The CDR3 nucleotides read TGTGCCTGGGGGAGTAACTATGGCTACACCTTC. It specifies CAWGSNYGYTF.

The V and J genes are TRBV6-5 and TRBJ2-2; possibly TRBD1 for D (5 bases). The CDR3 has 14 residues. The V end was cut by 5 bases, the J end by 2 bases, with 9 bases between. Germline V CDR1 and CDR2: MNHEY, SVGAGI. DNA for the CDR3: TGTGCCAGCAGTCTGCAGGGCAACACCGGGGAGCTGTTTTTT. This gives the protein CASSLQGNTGELFF.

The chain links TRBV28 to TRBJ1-1, with D perhaps TRBD1 (6 bases). The CDR3 consists of 15 residues. Trimming shortened V by 8 bases and J by 0 bases, and 16 bases separated the two germline ends. Looked up from germline, CDR1 is MDHEN and CDR2 is SYDVKM. The CDR3, as DNA: TGTGCCAGCGCGTGGGGGGGGCGGCTGAACACTGAAGCTTTCTTT. It is translated as CASAWGGRLNTEAFF.

The rearrangement links TRBV19 to TRBJ2-7; 9 bases line up with TRBD1. The CDR3 contains 15 residues. J gave up 6 bases and V 4 bases, and 10 bases lay outside the gene matches. The germline gives CDR1 LNHDA, CDR2 SQIVND (reference sequence). CDR3 sequence reads: CASSKSWTGEVEQYF. The CDR3 region has the DNA TGTGCCAGTAGTAAAAGTTGGACAGGGGAAGTCGAGCAGTACTTC.

The rearrangement joins TRBV5-1 to TRBJ2-5; 7 bases are a match to TRBD2. The trim removed 9 bases at V and 5 bases at J, leaving 19 bases unmatched. This CDR3 is 16 amino acids long. Germline V gene sequence: CDR1 SGHRS, CDR2 YFSETQ. The CDR3 DNA follows: TGCGCCACCCTATGGGGGACGGCGGGAGAGGGGGAGACCCAGTACTTC. Translating it yields CATLWGTAGEGETQYF.

The chain uses TRBV28 and TRBJ1-1; possible D gene TRBD1, 5 bases. Germline V lookup: CDR1 MDHEN, CDR2 SYDVKM. The germline V and J ends were trimmed by 6 bases and 2 bases, with 10 bases remaining between them. The CDR3 spans 13 residues. CDR3 coding DNA: TGTGCCAGCAGACGGACAAGCAACACTGAAGCTTTCTTT. Translation: CASRRTSNTEAFF.

The chain couples TRBV13 to TRBJ2-3, with 13 positions matching TRBD2. The CDR3 covers 17 residues. The V gene's germline CDR1 is PRHDT and CDR2 FYEKMQ (reference sequence). V trimming: 5 bases; J trimming: 0 bases; junction bases outside the gene matches: 5. Here the CDR3 reads CASSPPGLAGSTDTQYF. The CDR3 DNA follows: TGTGCCAGCAGCCCGCCGGGACTAGCGGGAAGCACAGATACGCAGTATTTT.

This chain uses TRBV14 with TRBJ2-7; 12 nucleotides line up with TRBD2. V trimming: 4 bases; J trimming: 2 bases; junction bases outside the gene matches: 3. The germline V gene encodes CDR1 SGHDN and CDR2 FVKESK. CDR3 length equals 15 residues. CDR3 residues: CASSLGLAGPYEQYF. The CDR3 nucleotides read TGTGCCAGCAGCCTCGGACTAGCGGGACCCTACGAGCAGTACTTC.

This clone was counted once. J is TRBJ2-7 and V is TRBV18; 9 nucleotides match TRBD2. This CDR3 contains 15 residues. J was trimmed by 2 bases and V by 6 bases; bases with no gene match: 8. Germline V CDR1 and CDR2: KGHSH, LQKENI. The CDR3 region has the DNA TGTGCCAGCTCGCTTTGGACTAGCGCGACCTACGAGCAGTACTTC. Its protein product is CASSLWTSATYEQYF.

The V and J genes are TRBV5-1 and TRBJ1-4; D possibly corresponds to TRBD1 (6 bases). V dropped 4 bases and J dropped 4 bases, with 14 bases sitting between them. Germline assignment: CDR1 SGHRS and CDR2 YFSETQ. The CDR3 has 15 amino acids. The CDR3 region has the DNA TGCGCCAGCAGCCCACGAGAGGACAGTAATGAAAAACTGTTTTTT. Protein: CASSPREDSNEKLFF.

This clone was seen only a few times. CDR3 DNA sequence: TGCGCCAGCAGTGAGAGGGCTGGAATGAGTTCGCGGGGAAATGAGCAGTTCTTC. Its protein product is CASSERAGMSSRGNEQFF. The chain employs TRBV10-1 and TRBJ2-1, with D possibly being TRBD2 (6 bases). V was trimmed by 2 bases and J by 7 bases, leaving 24 bases between them. CDR3 length: 18 residues. Germline V gene data show CDR1 as WNHNN and CDR2 as SYGVQD (reference sequence).

Comment on this clone: A read error may produce the germline difference seen at one junction end. This sequence joins TRBV10-3 and TRBJ1-2, with TRBD1 as a possible D gene (5 bases). In germline, CDR1 is ENHRY, CDR2 SYGVKD. The CDR3 has 11 residues. CDR3 in DNA: TGTGCCATCAGTGGGGACTACGGCTACACCTTC. Translated, it gives CAISGDYGYTF.

The rearrangement links TRBV7-8 to TRBJ2-7; 13 bases map to TRBD2. V lost 5 bases to trimming and J lost 7 bases; unmatched junction nucleotides: 17. The CDR3 extends over 18 amino acids. Germline CDR1 SGHVS, CDR2 FQNEAQ. The CDR3 DNA reads TGTGCCAGCAGCCCTAGCGTTGGGACTAGCGGGGATGGGTATGAGCAGTACTTC. Its protein is CASSPSVGTSGDGYEQYF.

The chain recombines TRBV4-1 with TRBJ2-7, with 8 positions matching TRBD2. The CDR3 has 15 residues. J gave up 4 bases and V 0 bases, and 5 bases lay outside the gene matches. CDR1 is MGHRA and CDR2 is YSYEKL in the germline V gene. CDR3 sequence: CASSQEPSGSYEQYF. DNA for the CDR3: TGCGCCAGCAGCCAAGAGCCGAGCGGGAGTTACGAGCAGTACTTC.

The CDR3 nucleotides are TGTGCCAGCAGCTATTACCTCCAGGACAGCCTCCACTTT. Encoded protein: CASSYYLQDSLHF. The chain is built from TRBV5-5 and TRBJ1-6, with D tentatively TRBD1 (6 bases). The CDR3 is 13 amino acids. The germline CDR1 and CDR2 sequences are SGHKS and YYEKEE (reference sequence). V lost 3 bases to trimming and J lost 15 bases, with 16 bases between them.

This chain links TRBV27 with TRBJ2-2; TRBD2 matches 10 bases. With V trimmed by 5 bases and J by 4 bases, 10 bases remained unmatched. The CDR3 length is 17 residues. Germline CDR1 MNHEY, CDR2 SMNVEV (reference sequence). This CDR3 reads CASSVRAGGQTTGELFF. CDR3 nucleotide sequence: TGTGCCAGCAGTGTAAGAGCGGGAGGGCAAACCACCGGGGAGCTGTTTTTT.

The chain recombines TRBV25-1 with TRBJ2-6, with D unclear. Germline V gene data show CDR1 as MGHDK and CDR2 as SYGVNS. The V and J ends lost 4 bases and 0 bases respectively, with 10 bases between them. The CDR3 has 16 residues. For the CDR3, the DNA is TGTGCCAGCAGTGGACACGGTCCCTCTGGGGCCAACGTCCTGACTTTC. Its translation: CASSGHGPSGANVLTF.

The genes are TRBV2 and TRBJ1-2; 7 bases match TRBD1. This CDR3 region has 13 residues. J lost 1 base, V lost 4 bases, and 0 bases had no gene match. Germline values: CDR1 SNHLY, CDR2 FYNNEI. The DNA of the CDR3 is TGTGCCAGCAGTGGACAGGGTAACTATGGCTACACCTTC. Translated, it gives CASSGQGNYGYTF.

The chain recombines TRBV14 with TRBJ2-3, with 10 bases aligning to TRBD2. Trimming took 4 bases from V and 2 from J; bases not matched to a gene: 9. The CDR3 consists of 17 residues. Germline lookup yields CDR1 SGHDN and CDR2 FVKESK. CDR3 sequence reads: CASSRYRSGGVTDTQYF. Here the CDR3 DNA reads TGTGCCAGCAGCCGGTACAGAAGCGGGGGGGTCACAGATACGCAGTATTTT.

The gene calls are TRBV27 and TRBJ1-1; TRBD1 is a possible D gene (5 bases). V was clipped by 8 bases and J by 5 bases, with 18 bases between them. The germline V gene encodes CDR1 MNHEY and CDR2 SMNVEV (reference sequence). The CDR3 length is 14 residues. The CDR3 is CASCPGSRGTEAFF. The CDR3 DNA reads as TGTGCCAGCTGTCCAGGTTCTCGGGGGACTGAAGCTTTCTTT.

This chain links TRBV7-2 with TRBJ2-3; 9 positions agree with TRBD2. Germline V CDR1 and CDR2: SGHTA, FQGNSA. Unmatched junction bases numbered 11, after V lost 5 bases and J lost 2 bases. This CDR3 is built from 17 residues. In nucleotides, the CDR3 is TGTGCCAGCAGCCCGACGACTAGCGGACAAAACACAGATACGCAGTATTTT. Protein product: CASSPTTSGQNTDTQYF.

The chain employs TRBV19 and TRBJ2-2; TRBD1 agrees at 9 bases. V gave up 7 bases and J gave up 5 bases; unmatched junction bases: 11. Germline lookup yields CDR1 LNHDA and CDR2 SQIVND (reference sequence). The CDR3 runs 16 residues. CDR3 nucleotides: TGTGCCAGTAATTCCCGATGGACAGGGGAGACCGGGGAGCTGTTTTTT. This gives the protein CASNSRWTGETGELFF.

The V and J genes are TRBV28 and TRBJ2-7, with a possible D match to TRBD1 (6 bases). The CDR3 runs 14 residues. Looked up from germline, CDR1 is MDHEN and CDR2 is SYDVKM. The germline V and J ends were trimmed by 5 bases and 2 bases, with 13 bases remaining between them. The CDR3 DNA reads TGTGCCAGCAGTCCTCGGACAGACCCCTACGAGCAGTACTTC. Translating it yields CASSPRTDPYEQYF.

The rearrangement links TRBV5-4 to TRBJ1-1, with 8 bases identical to TRBD1. The CDR3 consists of 15 residues. Unmatched junction bases numbered 4, after V lost 0 bases and J lost 3 bases. CDR1 is SGHNT and CDR2 is YYREEE in the germline V gene (reference sequence). CDR3 region: CASSLGTGRDTEAFF. CDR3 sequence (DNA): TGTGCCAGCAGCTTGGGGACAGGGAGGGACACTGAAGCTTTCTTT. The full variable domain, rest sourced from reference TRBV5-4 and TRBJ1-1, is ETGVTQSPTHLIKTRGQQVTLRCSSQSGHNTVSWYQQALGQGPQFIFQYYREEENGRGNFPPRFSGLQFPNYSSELNVNALELDDSALYLCASSLGTGRDTEAFFGQGTRLTVV.

The rearrangement uses TRBV7-9 and TRBJ1-6; 8 bases map to TRBD1. Germline CDR1 and CDR2: SEHNR and FQNEAQ (reference sequence). The CDR3 loop spans 15 amino acids. V lost 5 bases and J lost 7; bases outside the gene matches: 7. For the CDR3, the DNA is TGTGCCAGCAGCCCTACGACAGGGGAAAATTCACCCCTCCACTTT. Protein product: CASSPTTGENSPLHF.

V is TRBV27 and J is TRBJ2-1, with 10 bases matching TRBD1. This CDR3 region has 15 residues. Trimming took 5 bases from V and 8 from J; bases not matched to a gene: 9. Germline assignment: CDR1 MNHEY and CDR2 SMNVEV (reference sequence). DNA of the CDR3: TGTGCCAGCAGTCCGCTCGGGACAGGGGTTCATGAGCAGTTCTTC. This codes for CASSPLGTGVHEQFF.